The 24 T cell receptor beta chains below were found in one sample sequenced in a study of T cell responses to AZD1222 COVID-19 vaccine. This table comes from immunoSEQ multiplex PCR, and its TCRdb copy is limited to in-frame clones, with some not included. The sample has 100,000 to 120,000 clones; approximately 94% are singletons. The source material was peripheral blood, sampled 28 days after the second AZD1222 dose. The receptor set was obtained from an adult who received the AZD1222 COVID-19 vaccine.

This clone is a singleton in its sample. The rearrangement joins TRBV14 to TRBJ1-2; D is possibly TRBD1 (5 bases). Germline CDR1 reads SGHDN; CDR2 reads FVKESK. This CDR3 spans 14 amino acids. The germline V and J ends were trimmed by 6 bases and 4 bases, with 15 bases remaining between them. The CDR3 region is CASSQRGLVYGYTF. DNA of the CDR3: TGTGCCAGCAGTCAGCGGGGACTGGTCTATGGCTACACCTTC.

The chain joins TRBV5-1 to TRBJ2-7, with D maybe TRBD2 (5 bases). Deletions cut 6 bases from V and 0 bases from J, with 10 bases between. The CDR3 consists of 13 residues. The germline gives CDR1 SGHRS, CDR2 YFSETQ. The CDR3 protein is CASKAGSSYEQYF. In DNA, the CDR3 is TGCGCCAGCAAGGCGGGCAGCTCCTACGAGCAGTACTTC.

The CDR3: CASSLGVGVGGHPFF. The CDR3 DNA is TGTGCCAGCAGCTTGGGTGTCGGGGTAGGGGGCCATCCGTTTTTT. This chain connects TRBV5-6 to TRBJ1-4; 7 bases agree with TRBD1. J was trimmed by 16 bases and V by 0 bases; bases with no gene match: 15. Germline-derived CDR1 and CDR2 are SGHDT and YYEEEE. The CDR3 length is 15 residues.

The gene calls are TRBV5-8 and TRBJ1-1; no definite D call. The CDR3 spans 15 residues. The V and J ends lost 4 bases and 1 base respectively, with 14 bases between them. The germline V gene encodes CDR1 SGHTS and CDR2 YDEGEE. This chain's CDR3 is CASSPRGISNTEAFF. CDR3 DNA sequence: TGTGCCAGCAGCCCCCGCGGAATTTCGAACACTGAAGCTTTCTTT. Looking up the rest from reference TRBV5-8 and TRBJ1-1 gives the full variable domain: EAGVTQSPTHLIKTRGQQATLRCSPISGHTSVYWYQQALGLGLQFLLWYDEGEERNRGNFPPRFSGRQFPNYSSELNVNALELEDSALYLCASSPRGISNTEAFFGQGTRLTVV.

This sequence joins TRBV12-3 or TRBV12-4 and TRBJ2-5, with TRBD2 identical over 7 bases. The CDR3 sequence is 13 residues long. J lost 3 bases, V lost 6 bases, and 4 bases had no gene match. In DNA form, the CDR3 reads TGTGCCAGCAGAGCGGGGTTCAAAGAGACCCAGTACTTC. Protein sequence: CASRAGFKETQYF.

The chain combines TRBV7-9 with TRBJ1-1; D gene uncertain. Trimming pared 3 bases from V and 6 bases from J, leaving 11 bases between. The CDR3 totals 13 residues. CDR1 is SEHNR and CDR2 is FQNEAQ in the germline V gene (reference sequence). CDR3 sequence reads: CASSFPDRAEAFF. The CDR3 DNA reads TGTGCCAGCAGCTTCCCCGACCGGGCTGAAGCTTTCTTT.

The V gene is TRBV3-1 (or the pseudogene TRBV3-2), the J gene TRBJ2-1; 9 bases line up with TRBD2. In germline, CDR1 is LGHDT, CDR2 YNNKEL (reference sequence). Trimming took 5 bases from V and 6 from J; bases not matched to a gene: 5. The CDR3 runs 14 residues. This CDR3 reads CASSISGGTNEQFF. CDR3 bases: TGTGCCAGCAGCATCAGCGGGGGGACCAATGAGCAGTTCTTC.

The CDR3 spells CASSLGTNNEQFF. CDR3 sequence (DNA): TGCGCCAGCAGCCTCGGGACTAACAATGAGCAGTTCTTC. The gene calls are TRBV5-1 and TRBJ2-1, with 7 bases fitting TRBD2. Unmatched junction bases numbered 3, after V lost 4 bases and J lost 5 bases. The length of the CDR3 is 13 residues. Per the germline V gene, CDR1 is SGHRS and CDR2 is YFSETQ.

V is TRBV6-6 and J is TRBJ1-1; D is unresolved. Germline-derived CDR1 and CDR2 are MNHNY and SVGAGI (reference sequence). The CDR3 totals 14 residues. The V and J ends lost 7 bases and 0 bases respectively, with 12 bases between them. The CDR3 loop reads CASIGSPLNTEAFF. CDR3 nucleotide sequence: TGTGCCAGCATTGGTTCCCCACTGAACACTGAAGCTTTCTTT.

V usage is TRBV19 and J usage is TRBJ1-5, with D unclear. V dropped 3 bases and J dropped 0 bases, with 9 bases sitting between them. The CDR3 covers 15 residues. Looked up from germline, CDR1 is LNHDA and CDR2 is SQIVND (reference sequence). CDR3 nucleotide sequence: TGTGCCAGTAGTATCACCCAGTTTAGCAATCAGCCCCAGCATTTT. Its protein is CASSITQFSNQPQHF.

The rearrangement joins TRBV29-1 to TRBJ2-3, with TRBD2 identical over 10 bases. This CDR3 contains 15 residues. Trimming at V came to 4 bases and at J to 4 bases, leaving 8 bases not matched to a gene. Looked up from germline, CDR1 is SQVTM and CDR2 is ANQGSEA. Here the CDR3 DNA reads TGCAGCGTTGCCCCTAGCGGGGGCTCCTCAGATACGCAGTATTTT. This encodes CSVAPSGGSSDTQYF.

This chain links TRBV5-5 with TRBJ2-2; 8 bases match TRBD2. The CDR3 is 16 amino acids. Germline trimming cut 2 bases from V and 4 bases from J; bases unmatched to any gene: 7. The germline gives CDR1 SGHKS, CDR2 YYEKEE (reference sequence). The CDR3 is CASSFGPGGVTGELFF. The CDR3, as DNA: TGTGCCAGCAGCTTTGGACCCGGGGGGGTCACCGGGGAGCTGTTTTTT.

The V gene is TRBV7-8, the J gene TRBJ1-4; D gene unclear. V lost 5 bases and J 0 bases, leaving 13 bases between the germline ends. CDR1 is SGHVS and CDR2 is FQNEAQ in the germline V gene. This CDR3 comprises 16 residues. The CDR3 nucleotides read TGTGCCAGCAGCCGCTGGTGGGCAGCAACTAATGAAAAACTGTTTTTT. Amino acid sequence: CASSRWWAATNEKLFF. The full variable domain, in which reference TRBV7-8 and TRBJ1-4 provide the parts outside the CDR3, is GAGVSQSPRYKVAKRGQDVALRCDPISGHVSLFWYQQALGQGPEFLTYFQNEAQLDKSGLPSDRFFAERPEGSVSTLKIQRTQQEDSAVYLCASSRWWAATNEKLFFGSGTQLSVL.

V is TRBV6-4 and J is TRBJ2-5, with TRBD2 identical over 9 bases. The CDR3 consists of 15 residues. V was pared by 6 bases and J by 5 bases, with 10 bases of the junction left unmatched. The germline gives CDR1 MRHNA, CDR2 SNTAGT. CDR3 residues: CASSETSGRVETQYF. CDR3 sequence (DNA): TGTGCCAGCAGCGAAACTAGCGGGCGAGTGGAGACCCAGTACTTC.

This sequence joins TRBV3-1 (or the pseudogene TRBV3-2) and TRBJ2-2, with D uncertain. Between the trimmed V and J ends, which lost 5 bases and 3 bases, there was a span of 4 bases. The germline V gene encodes CDR1 LGHDT and CDR2 YNNKEL (reference sequence). CDR3 length: 12 residues. The CDR3 coding sequence is TGTGCCAGCAGCAGGGACACCGGGGAGCTGTTTTTT. It yields the protein CASSRDTGELFF.

This clone was seen once. The chain combines TRBV6-5 with TRBJ2-2, with 8 bases matching TRBD1. V gave up 6 bases and J gave up 6 bases; unmatched junction bases: 3. Germline V gene lookup returns CDR1 MNHEY and CDR2 SVGAGI. The CDR3 runs to 13 residues. The CDR3 DNA is TGTGCCAGCAGGACAGGGGACGCCGGGGAGCTGTTTTTT. Protein: CASRTGDAGELFF.

The chain couples TRBV7-6 to TRBJ2-7, with D tentatively TRBD2 (5 bases). The CDR3 spans 16 residues. The germline V and J ends were trimmed by 2 bases and 2 bases, with 16 bases remaining between them. Germline CDR1 reads SGHVS; CDR2 reads FNYEAQ. CDR3 sequence reads: CASSLSYTGDPYEQYF. The CDR3 DNA is TGTGCCAGCAGCTTAAGTTACACCGGGGATCCCTACGAGCAGTACTTC.

The J gene is TRBJ1-1, the V gene TRBV5-1; no reliable D call. V shed 2 bases and J shed 4 bases, with 6 bases lying between them. This CDR3 is built from 12 residues. Germline CDR1 SGHRS, CDR2 YFSETQ. The CDR3 DNA sequence: TGCGCCAGCAGCTTCACGGGCACTGAAGCTTTCTTT. Encoded protein: CASSFTGTEAFF. The whole variable domain, filled in from reference TRBV5-1 and TRBJ1-1, reads KAGVTQTPRYLIKTRGQQVTLSCSPISGHRSVSWYQQTPGQGLQFLFEYFSETQRNKGNFPGRFSGRQFSNSRSEMNVSTLELGDSALYLCASSFTGTEAFFGQGTRLTVV.

The chain uses TRBV7-9 and TRBJ1-4; perhaps TRBD1 as D (6 bases). The germline CDR1 and CDR2 sequences are SEHNR and FQNEAQ (reference sequence). The CDR3 is made up of 15 amino acids. Deletions cut 7 bases from V and 5 bases from J, with 17 bases between. CDR3 bases: TGTGCCAGCAACCTCCCGGGACACTCAAATGAAAAACTGTTTTTT. Translated: CASNLPGHSNEKLFF. Supplemented by reference TRBV7-9 and TRBJ1-4, the full variable domain reads DTGVSQNPRHKITKRGQNVTFRCDPISEHNRLYWYRQTLGQGPEFLTYFQNEAQLEKSRLLSDRFSAERPKGSFSTLEIQRTEQGDSAMYLCASNLPGHSNEKLFFGSGTQLSVL.

This clone was seen only once. Compared with germline, one end of the junction differs, possibly owing to a read error. The rearrangement joins TRBV29-1 to TRBJ1-1; D call uncertain. CDR1 and CDR2 (germline): SQVTM, ANQGSEA. The CDR3 is 12 residues long. CDR3 protein: CSVEDGETEAFF. CDR3 DNA: TGCAGCGTTGAAGACGGGGAGACTGAGGCTTTCTTT.

This chain uses TRBV6-1 with TRBJ2-5; D not resolved. Germline V gene lookup returns CDR1 MNHNS and CDR2 SASEGT. V was cut by 0 bases and J by 2 bases, with 10 bases left in between. The CDR3 length is 15 residues. The CDR3 loop reads CASSEAGRPQETQYF. CDR3 coding DNA: TGTGCCAGCAGTGAAGCTGGCCGACCACAAGAGACCCAGTACTTC.

The rearrangement links TRBV7-2 to TRBJ1-2, with D possibly matching TRBD1 (5 bases). The germline V and J ends were trimmed by 8 bases and 0 bases, with 22 bases remaining between them. CDR3 size: 17 residues. The germline CDR1 and CDR2 sequences are SGHTA and FQGNSA. CDR3 in DNA: TGTGCCAGCCGACCGGATCGGGACTCCGCCTCTAACTATGGCTACACCTTC. This translates into CASRPDRDSASNYGYTF.

The V gene is TRBV4-1, the J gene TRBJ1-1; D gene ambiguous. The germline V and J ends were trimmed by 1 base and 0 bases, with 15 bases remaining between them. Germline V lookup: CDR1 MGHRA, CDR2 YSYEKL. The CDR3 sequence is 17 residues long. The CDR3, as DNA: TGCGCCAGCAGCCAAGGTCCCATCGACGGAATGAACACTGAAGCTTTCTTT. Protein sequence: CASSQGPIDGMNTEAFF.

The CDR3 coding sequence is TGTGCCAGCAGATCCTCATACTCTGGCTATGGCTACACCTTC. Translating it yields CASRSSYSGYGYTF. The chain has TRBV7-8 and TRBJ1-2, with D hard to call. CDR1 is SGHVS, CDR2 FQNEAQ, per germline. CDR3 length equals 14 residues. Trimming shortened V by 6 bases and J by 4 bases, and 15 bases separated the two germline ends. The full variable domain, its missing parts supplied by reference TRBV7-8 and TRBJ1-2, is GAGVSQSPRYKVAKRGQDVALRCDPISGHVSLFWYQQALGQGPEFLTYFQNEAQLDKSGLPSDRFFAERPEGSVSTLKIQRTQQEDSAVYLCASRSSYSGYGYTFGSGTRLTVV.